This TCR beta chain was observed in a study of blood T cell repertoires in COVID-19. For the study at large: The United States, Italy and Spain provided the acute and convalescent COVID-19 samples.

Germline V CDR1 and CDR2: SGHRS, YFSETQ. V was trimmed by 4 bases and J by 3 bases, leaving 10 bases between them. The CDR3 spans 14 residues. The protocol was immunoSEQ multiplex PCR, while the TCRdb copy is restricted to in-frame clones and leaves out a portion. In the table there are about 220,000 clones, approximately 78% of which are singletons. Points on this clone: The identical CDR3 is also encoded by other nucleotide sequences in the sample.

The sequence was collected from a woman in her 70s with COVID-19, enrolled during active disease. The chain employs TRBV5-1 and TRBJ1-4, with D perhaps matching TRBD1 (6 bases). Input material: peripheral blood. CDR3 nucleotide sequence: TGCGCCAGCAGCCTGGACAGTCCTAATGAAAAACTGTTTTTT. The encoded protein is CASSLDSPNEKLFF. The full variable domain, in which reference TRBV5-1 and TRBJ1-4 provide the parts outside the CDR3, is KAGVTQTPRYLIKTRGQQVTLSCSPISGHRSVSWYQQTPGQGLQFLFEYFSETQRNKGNFPGRFSGRQFSNSRSEMNVSTLELGDSALYLCASSLDSPNEKLFFGSGTQLSVL.